This T cell receptor (beta chain) was identified in a study of blood T cell repertoires in COVID-19. In the authors' workflow: Estimation of nucleated cell counts was performed using reference gene primer amplification. TCRdb's table, derived via immunoSEQ multiplex PCR, lists solely in-frame clones and lacks some. That table is the source of V, J and clone size, and D and trimming were worked out from the DNA. Of more than 100,000 clones listed, roughly 91% are singletons. Trimming at V came to 6 bases and at J to 2 bases, leaving 17 bases not matched to a gene. This CDR3 spans 20 amino acids. CDR1 and CDR2 (germline): MGHRA, YSYEKL.

This chain connects TRBV4-1 to TRBJ2-6, with 9 bases that match TRBD2. The clonotype comes from a man aged 50 to 60 with active or convalescent COVID-19. Material: peripheral blood. The DNA for the CDR3 is TGCGCCAGCAGTCCCGCCGGGGCGGGGGGGTCTGGCCCTGGGGCCAACGTCCTGACTTTC. Translated: CASSPAGAGGSGPGANVLTF.